This TCR beta chain came from a study of long-term antiretroviral therapy in people with HIV. Samples were assayed with immunoSEQ v3.0 at survey level. Samples were sequenced targeting 40,000-50,000 T-cell genomes each. The protocol was immunoSEQ multiplex PCR, while the TCRdb copy is restricted to in-frame clones and leaves out a portion. The sample has 25,000 to 35,000 clones; roughly 87% are singletons. CDR1 is SGHVS and CDR2 is FNYEAQ in the germline V gene. The CDR3 covers 14 residues. V lost 1 base to trimming and J lost 5 bases, with 10 bases between them. This chain connects TRBV7-6 to TRBJ2-3, with D perhaps matching TRBD1 (6 bases). The input for sequencing was unsorted PBMCs, taken 2 years after starting antiretroviral therapy. The TCR comes from a man aged 45-65 years with HIV. DNA for the CDR3: TGTGCCAGCAGCTTAGGTACAGGGTTAGATACGCAGTATTTT. Protein sequence: CASSLGTGLDTQYF.